This T cell receptor (beta chain) was profiled in a study of T cells in Graves' hyperthyroidism and ophthalmopathy. This clonotype was counted a few times. No antigen is known for it. Its ends do not fully match the called genes, so a read error is possible. Whole-study findings and limits: The model's output predicted ophthalmopathy at a median of roughly 6.9 months prior to onset.

The CDR3 runs 10 residues. Researchers amplified the TCR beta CDR3 regions from RNA transcripts. First-round RT-PCR with HTBI primers amplified the TCR CDR3 region. TCRdb reanalysed the multiplex PCR reads using MiXCR and keeps one entry per CDR3 protein. The data hold a few hundred thousand distinct CDR3 sequences, with about 15% observed a single time. Source material: blood. This chain uses TRBV12-3 or TRBV12-4 with TRBJ2-5; no clear D. This sequence was found in a woman younger than 35 with Graves' hyperthyroidism. The CDR3 loop reads CASSLWSTHF. CDR3 sequence (DNA): TGTGCCAGCAGTTTATGGTCTACCCACTTC.